The TCR beta chain under discussion was sequenced for a study of T cell changes during pregnancy in multiple sclerosis (dated by TCRdb to between 2018 and 2021). Study-level background: Changes in the T cell repertoire over the course of pregnancy were examined in this study in women with multiple sclerosis.

In regard to this clone: What this receptor recognizes is not known. No base qualities exist here, and no much larger clone lies one base off it.

The CDR3 goes from the cysteine to the phenylalanine over 11 residues. Only the CDR3 region is kept as DNA, spanning 33 bases read in frame from base 1. V is reduced by 6 bases and J by 5 bases, leaving a spacing of 8 bases between them. The germline V gene sets CDR1 to SQVTM and CDR2 to ANQGSEA. The library was made by the immunoSEQ multiplex PCR assay. TCRdb obtained this table from immuneACCESS and retained in-frame rearrangements with V and J assigned. These tables miss some clones; where compared with another copy, unresolved V genes account for less than half of the shortfall, and the remainder is unexplained. This sample gives 35,000 to 45,000 clones in total; roughly 93% of them show up just once. Around 8% of the sample goes to the ten largest clones.

In this chain, TRBV29-1 is recombined with TRBJ2-1; possibly the D gene is TRBD2, per 6 matching bases. This material consisted of CD8+ T cells from peripheral blood mononuclear cells, taken in the third trimester of pregnancy. This receptor was taken from a female donor with multiple sclerosis, enrolled in a pregnancy study. CDR3 sequence: CSVGGDNEQFF. The bases read TGCAGCGTCGGGGGAGACAATGAGCAGTTCTTC.